The clone carrying this T cell receptor beta chain was picked up a small number of times. By 5'RACE template switching, TCR cDNA was produced, with a universal primer site and UMIs added in the process. TCRdb reprocessed the 5' RACE reads via MiXCR and lists one record per CDR3 protein. The table has almost 600,000 distinct CDR3 sequences, about 13% seen once. This sample is drawn from a study of T cells after yellow fever vaccination. The specimen was PBMCs, collected on the day of the yellow fever booster vaccination. The receptor was derived from a young man who received the YFV17D yellow fever vaccine.

Here the CDR3 DNA reads TGTGCCAGCAGCGTAGGACAGGGGATCGCCGGGGAGCTGTTTTTT. Its translation is CASSVGQGIAGELFF. V usage is TRBV9 and J usage is TRBJ2-2, with 8 bases that match TRBD1. J was trimmed by 6 bases and V by 0 bases; bases with no gene match: 4. Germline V gene lookup returns CDR1 SGDLS and CDR2 YYNGEE. The CDR3 is made up of 15 amino acids.